This T cell receptor (beta chain) was found in a study of cytomegalovirus exposure and HLA in healthy donors. Study results and limitations: Analyzed later, association rates of TCRs varied across HLA loci, with DRB1 most and HLA-C fewest. A later analysis associated some 16,000 TCR beta sequences with HLA alleles at a 0.05 false discovery rate. Cytomegalovirus-associated status was assigned to 150 to 200 TCR beta chains. An analysis that came later showed most CMV-associated TCR beta chains appearing HLA-restricted.

PCR involved 60 Vbeta and 13 Jbeta primers. The method was immunoSEQ multiplex PCR; TCRdb's version includes in-frame clones alone and lacks a portion of them. The sample records 250,000 to 350,000 clones, 86% being singletons. Details on this clone: Its antigen is not known.

Trimming removed 3 bases from V and 6 bases from J; junction bases left unmatched: 6. Germline lookup yields CDR1 SGHRS and CDR2 YFSETQ. The CDR3 covers 15 residues. The sequence derives from a man aged 35 to 55 in good health and CMV-seropositive. The chain carries TRBV5-1 and TRBJ1-5; 10 bases match TRBD1. Sample: PBMCs. DNA of the CDR3: TGCGCCAGCAGCTGGACAGGGGGGAATGGTCAGCCCCAGCATTTT. Its translation: CASSWTGGNGQPQHF. The whole variable domain, remainder taken from reference TRBV5-1 and TRBJ1-5, is KAGVTQTPRYLIKTRGQQVTLSCSPISGHRSVSWYQQTPGQGLQFLFEYFSETQRNKGNFPGRFSGRQFSNSRSEMNVSTLELGDSALYLCASSWTGGNGQPQHFGDGTRLSIL.